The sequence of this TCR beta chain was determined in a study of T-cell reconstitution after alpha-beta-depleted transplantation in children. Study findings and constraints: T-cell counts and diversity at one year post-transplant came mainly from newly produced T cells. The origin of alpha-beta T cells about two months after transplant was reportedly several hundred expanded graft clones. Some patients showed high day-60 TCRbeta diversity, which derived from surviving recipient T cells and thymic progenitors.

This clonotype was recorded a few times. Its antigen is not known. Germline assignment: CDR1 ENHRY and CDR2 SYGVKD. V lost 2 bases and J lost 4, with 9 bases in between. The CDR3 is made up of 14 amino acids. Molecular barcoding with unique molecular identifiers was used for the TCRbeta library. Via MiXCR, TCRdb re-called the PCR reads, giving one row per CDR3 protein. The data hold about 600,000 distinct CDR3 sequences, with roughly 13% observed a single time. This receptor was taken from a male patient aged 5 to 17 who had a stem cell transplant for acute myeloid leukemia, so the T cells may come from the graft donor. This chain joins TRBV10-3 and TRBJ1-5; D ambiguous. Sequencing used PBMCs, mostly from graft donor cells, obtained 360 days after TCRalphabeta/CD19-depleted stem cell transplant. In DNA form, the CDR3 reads TGTGCCATCAGTGAGGACGTGGGTAATCAGCCCCAGCATTTT. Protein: CAISEDVGNQPQHF.